Following are 29 T cell receptor beta chains from one sample sequenced in a study of blood T cells in healthy people across ages. Alongside a J-beta primer mix, a sample-barcoded 5' primer served in a second PCR lasting 7 to 11 cycles. TCRdb reprocessed the 5' RACE reads via MiXCR and lists one record per CDR3 protein. The sample includes some 1.6 million distinct CDR3 sequences, 34% of them seen just once. Source material: blood. These receptors were taken from a woman aged 30 to 39 in good health.

The DNA for the CDR3 is TGTGCCAGCAGCGATAGTGCTAATGAGCAGTTCTTC. It is translated as CASSDSANEQFF. The chain joins TRBV7-9 to TRBJ2-1; no reliable D call. Trimming removed 5 bases at V and 7 bases at J, with 9 bases between. The CDR3 consists of 12 residues. CDR1 is SEHNR and CDR2 is FQNEAQ in the germline V gene (reference sequence).

This clonotype was seen ten or more times. The chain combines TRBV29-1 with TRBJ2-5; 10 bases fit TRBD1. CDR1 SQVTM and CDR2 ANQGSEA come from the germline V gene. With V trimmed by 8 bases and J by 11 bases, 17 bases remained unmatched. This CDR3 region has 14 residues. The CDR3 protein is CSPLRETGTGVQYF. The CDR3 DNA is TGCAGCCCCCTTAGAGAAACCGGGACAGGGGTTCAGTACTTC. Full variable domain (rest looked up from reference TRBV29-1 and TRBJ2-5): SAVISQKPSRDICQRGTSLTIQCQVDSQVTMMFWYRQQPGQSLTLIATANQGSEATYESGFVIDKFPISRPNLTFSTLTVSNMSPEDSSIYLCSPLRETGTGVQYFGPGTRLLVL.

This clonotype occurred a few times. The V and J genes are TRBV7-9 and TRBJ1-2; TRBD1 might be the D (5 bases). CDR1 is SEHNR and CDR2 is FQNEAQ in the germline V gene (reference sequence). Trimming pared 0 bases from V and 4 bases from J, leaving 27 bases between. The length of the CDR3 is 20 residues. The CDR3: CASSLARSPDPPHQGYGYTF. The CDR3 DNA sequence: TGTGCCAGCAGCTTAGCGCGCTCCCCGGACCCCCCACATCAGGGCTATGGCTACACCTTC.

This clonotype was detected only a few times. The junction and the germline gene differ at one end; a read error may be behind it. The chain is built from TRBV5-1 and TRBJ2-1; either TRBD1 or TRBD2 may supply D (5 bases each). The CDR3 has 15 residues. Germline V gene data show CDR1 as SGHRS and CDR2 as YFSETQ. The CDR3 here is CASSFGSQGENGQFF. The CDR3 nucleotides are TGCGCCAGCAGCTTTGGGTCCCAAGGGGAGAATGGGCAGTTCTTC. The full variable domain, with the rest looked up from reference TRBV5-1 and TRBJ2-1, is KAGVTQTPRYLIKTRGQQVTLSCSPISGHRSVSWYQQTPGQGLQFLFEYFSETQRNKGNFPGRFSGRQFSNSRSEMNVSTLELGDSALYLCASSFGSQGENGQFFGPGTRLTVL.

The chain links TRBV12-3 or TRBV12-4 to TRBJ2-5, with D possibly TRBD1 on 6 matching bases. CDR3 length equals 15 residues. Trimming shortened V by 3 bases and J by 5 bases, and 16 bases separated the two germline ends. The DNA for the CDR3 is TGTGCCAGCAGTTTGGGTCAGGGGTCTGGGGAGACCCAGTACTTC. It specifies CASSLGQGSGETQYF.

This chain joins TRBV9 and TRBJ2-7; D is perhaps TRBD2 (5 bases). Deletions cut 4 bases from V and 6 bases from J, with 20 bases between. CDR1 is SGDLS and CDR2 is YYNGEE in the germline V gene. The CDR3 sequence is 15 residues long. CDR3 DNA: TGTGCCAGCAGCCTAGGTCAGAGGGAGTCAAGCGAGCAGTACTTC. Its protein is CASSLGQRESSEQYF.

J is TRBJ2-3 and V is TRBV2; 8 bases line up with TRBD2. The CDR3 length is 16 residues. The trim removed 3 bases at V and 1 base at J, leaving 6 bases unmatched. Germline lookup yields CDR1 SNHLY and CDR2 FYNNEI. CDR3 sequence: CASSDTLTSGTDTQYF. As DNA, the CDR3 is TGTGCCAGCAGTGATACCCTGACTAGCGGCACAGATACGCAGTATTTT. Full variable domain (remainder filled in from reference TRBV2 and TRBJ2-3): EPEVTQTPSHQVTQMGQEVILRCVPISNHLYFYWYRQILGQKVEFLVSFYNNEISEKSEIFDDQFSVERPDGSNFTLKIRSTKLEDSAMYFCASSDTLTSGTDTQYFGPGTRLTVL.

On this clonotype itself: Since a much larger clone is just one base distant, this may be a read error. The J gene is TRBJ2-7, the V gene TRBV7-8; the match to TRBD2 covers 7 bases. Germline V gene lookup returns CDR1 SGHVS and CDR2 FQNEAQ. CDR3 length: 15 residues. The CDR3 DNA follows: TGTGCCAACAGCTTGGCTAGCGGAAGCTCCTACGAGCAGTACTTC. It is translated as CANSLASGSSYEQYF. Full variable domain (outside the CDR3, taken from reference TRBV7-8 and TRBJ2-7): GAGVSQSPRYKVAKRGQDVALRCDPISGHVSLFWYQQALGQGPEFLTYFQNEAQLDKSGLPSDRFFAERPEGSVSTLKIQRTQQEDSAVYLCANSLASGSSYEQYFGPGTRLTVT.

This clonotype was recorded a few times. V usage is TRBV20-1 and J usage is TRBJ1-2, with 8 bases matching TRBD1. Trimming at V came to 1 base and at J to 10 bases, leaving 11 bases not matched to a gene. Germline V lookup: CDR1 DFQATT, CDR2 SNEGSKA (reference sequence). This CDR3 is built from 14 residues. CDR3: CSARGLRQGLVYTF. The CDR3, as DNA: TGCAGTGCTAGAGGGCTCCGACAGGGGTTGGTCTACACCTTC.

V gene TRBV20-1 combines with J gene TRBJ2-5; D perhaps matches TRBD1 (6 bases). CDR1 and CDR2 from the germline V gene are DFQATT and SNEGSKA (reference sequence). This CDR3 region has 14 residues. The V gene lost 4 bases and the J gene lost 1 base, with 13 bases spanning the gap. CDR3 DNA sequence: TGCAGTGCTAAGGTTACAGGGACCCAAGAGACCCAGTACTTC. It codes for CSAKVTGTQETQYF.

The J gene is TRBJ1-1, the V gene TRBV11-2; weak D call: TRBD1 (6 bases). The CDR3 loop spans 15 amino acids. Trimming stripped 5 bases from V and 4 bases from J, with 17 bases between. CDR1 is SGHAT, CDR2 FQNNGV, per germline. This chain's CDR3 is CASSQVGRGSTEAFF. CDR3 nucleotide sequence: TGTGCCAGCAGCCAGGTCGGGAGGGGGAGCACTGAAGCTTTCTTT.

This clonotype was picked up many times. The chain uses TRBV28 and TRBJ2-7; no clear D. V lost 6 bases and J lost 0, with 9 bases in between. There are 13 residues in the CDR3. The germline V gene has CDR1 MDHEN and CDR2 SYDVKM. DNA for the CDR3: TGTGCCAGCAGAACCGACAACTCCTACGAGCAGTACTTC. It encodes CASRTDNSYEQYF.

This clonotype has more than one count but fewer than ten. The chain has TRBV24-1 and TRBJ2-1, with 10 bases matching TRBD2. CDR3 size: 16 residues. Germline assignment: CDR1 KGHDR and CDR2 SFDVKD. V lost 3 bases, J lost 9 bases, and 10 bases stayed unmatched. CDR3 sequence reads: CATSDPAGGPGVEQFF. In DNA form, the CDR3 reads TGTGCCACCAGTGATCCAGCGGGAGGGCCCGGCGTTGAGCAGTTCTTC.

The chain employs TRBV5-6 and TRBJ2-3; D perhaps matches TRBD1 (6 bases). The germline V and J ends were trimmed by 2 bases and 3 bases, with 19 bases remaining between them. This CDR3 spans 17 amino acids. CDR1 and CDR2 from the germline V gene are SGHDT and YYEEEE. As DNA, the CDR3 is TGTGCCAGCAGCTTCGCTGGATCAGGGGCCAAGACAGATACGCAGTATTTT. It specifies CASSFAGSGAKTDTQYF.

This clonotype appeared a few times. The gene calls are TRBV5-4 and TRBJ2-3, with 11 positions matching TRBD2. Germline V CDR1 and CDR2: SGHNT, YYREEE (reference sequence). This CDR3 region has 17 residues. With V trimmed by 4 bases and J by 2 bases, 9 bases remained unmatched. CDR3 sequence: CASSPIAGGQNTDTQYF. For the CDR3, the DNA is TGTGCCAGCAGCCCAATAGCGGGGGGGCAAAACACAGATACGCAGTATTTT.

This clonotype was picked up a small number of times. The chain employs TRBV3-1 and TRBJ2-7; D possibly corresponds to TRBD1 (6 bases). This CDR3 region has 17 residues. CDR1 and CDR2 (germline): LGHDT, YNNKEL (reference sequence). The V and J ends lost 0 bases and 2 bases respectively, with 17 bases between them. CDR3 protein: CASSQDLEETGAYEQYF. The CDR3, as DNA: TGTGCCAGCAGCCAAGATTTGGAAGAGACAGGTGCCTACGAGCAGTACTTC.

This chain uses TRBV21-1 with TRBJ2-1; TRBD2 is the table's D call and was not checked against the DNA. TRBV21-1 is labeled a pseudogene. CDR3 length: 13 residues. The CDR3 bases are TGTGCCACCAAGCGGGACCCCTACAATGAGCAGTTCTTC. Translation: CATKRDPYNEQFF.

V gene TRBV28 combines with J gene TRBJ2-4; D tentatively reads TRBD1 or TRBD2 (5 bases each). Deletions cut 3 bases from V and 8 bases from J, with 11 bases between. CDR3 length: 13 amino acids. Germline V lookup: CDR1 MDHEN, CDR2 SYDVKM. The DNA for the CDR3 is TGTGCCAGCAGTTTGCCGGGGCAAGACATTCAGTACTTC. Encoded protein: CASSLPGQDIQYF. Full variable domain (outside the CDR3, taken from reference TRBV28 and TRBJ2-4): DVKVTQSSRYLVKRTGEKVFLECVQDMDHENMFWYRQDPGLGLRLIYFSYDVKMKEKGDIPEGYSVSREKKERFSLILESASTNQTSMYLCASSLPGQDIQYFGAGTRLSVL.

The chain uses TRBV7-9 and TRBJ1-5; no clear D. The germline gives CDR1 SEHNR, CDR2 FQNEAQ (reference sequence). The V and J ends lost 4 bases and 4 bases respectively, with 23 bases between them. The CDR3 covers 18 residues. The CDR3 sequence is CASSSGFMGGSGNQPQHF. DNA for the CDR3: TGTGCCAGCAGCTCCGGGTTTATGGGTGGTAGCGGGAATCAGCCCCAGCATTTT.

As regards this clonotype: Lacking the conserved final phenylalanine or tryptophan, this CDR3 likely reflects a read error. The DNA is left out, because the CDR3 cannot be placed on it with certainty; the CDR3 is given as TCRdb lists it. This CDR3 is CSVGDTALGYTC. V gene TRBV29-1 combines with J gene TRBJ1-2; TRBD1, the D gene given by the table, was not confirmed from the DNA. The CDR3 is 12 amino acids in total, end residues counted. Germline assignment: CDR1 SQVTM and CDR2 ANQGSEA.

This clonotype was detected many times. The genes are TRBV6-6 and TRBJ2-7; 8 bases are a match to TRBD2. The CDR3 length is 14 residues. The V and J ends lost 5 bases and 4 bases, in that order; junction bases with no gene match: 7. CDR1 MNHNY and CDR2 SVGAGI come from the germline V gene (reference sequence). CDR3 DNA sequence: TGTGCCAGCAGTAAAACGGGGGGGGATTACGAGCAGTACTTC. Translated, it gives CASSKTGGDYEQYF.

V and J are TRBV10-3 and TRBJ2-7, with a weak D call TRBD1 (5 bases). Trimming stripped 2 bases from V and 4 bases from J, with 12 bases between. This CDR3 contains 14 residues. The V gene's germline CDR1 is ENHRY and CDR2 SYGVKD. The CDR3 DNA reads as TGTGCCATCAGTGAGGGGAAGGGGAAATACGAGCAGTACTTC. It codes for CAISEGKGKYEQYF.

This clonotype was observed a few times. The rearrangement links TRBV27 to TRBJ2-1, with 9 bases aligning to TRBD1. V dropped 5 bases and J dropped 9; count of bases not matched to a gene: 17. CDR1 and CDR2 from the germline V gene are MNHEY and SMNVEV (reference sequence). The CDR3 length is 17 residues. CDR3 residues: CASSAGQGVRVVPEQFF. The CDR3 DNA reads TGTGCCAGCAGTGCGGGACAGGGAGTGAGAGTAGTACCTGAGCAGTTCTTC.

This clonotype was picked up many times. The J gene is TRBJ2-3, the V gene TRBV5-6, with 13 bases identical to TRBD2. The V gene's germline CDR1 is SGHDT and CDR2 YYEEEE. The V gene end was trimmed by 3 bases and the J gene end by 2 bases; junction bases not matched to a gene: 3. The CDR3 is made up of 16 amino acids. The CDR3 sequence: CASSSTSGGYTDTQYF. The DNA for the CDR3 is TGTGCCAGCAGCTCGACTAGCGGGGGGTACACAGATACGCAGTATTTT.

This clonotype has a handful of counts. V and J are TRBV7-3 and TRBJ2-1; 10 bases match TRBD2. The CDR3 consists of 19 residues. Unmatched junction bases numbered 18, after V lost 5 bases and J lost 5 bases. Germline loops: CDR1 SGHTA, CDR2 FQGTGA. CDR3: CASSPNRGRSGLADNEQFF. CDR3 coding DNA: TGTGCCAGCAGCCCCAACAGGGGACGGTCTGGACTAGCGGACAATGAGCAGTTCTTC. The full variable domain, completed using reference TRBV7-3 and TRBJ2-1, is GAGVSQTPSNKVTEKGKYVELRCDPISGHTALYWYRQSLGQGPEFLIYFQGTGAADDSGLPNDRFFAVRPEGSVSTLKIQRTERGDSAVYLCASSPNRGRSGLADNEQFFGPGTRLTVL.

The rearrangement joins TRBV4-1 to TRBJ2-5; perhaps TRBD1 as D (6 bases). The V gene lost 0 bases and the J gene lost 1 base, with 21 bases spanning the gap. Per germline, CDR1 MGHRA and CDR2 YSYEKL. The CDR3 contains 19 residues. CDR3 in amino acids: CASSQDGPPRQGLQETQYF. Here the CDR3 DNA reads TGCGCCAGCAGCCAAGATGGCCCTCCCCGGCAGGGGCTCCAAGAGACCCAGTACTTC.

A few counts support this clonotype. The chain links TRBV5-4 to TRBJ2-7, with 9 bases lining up with TRBD2. V dropped 3 bases and J dropped 1; count of bases not matched to a gene: 5. Germline CDR1 and CDR2: SGHNT and YYREEE (reference sequence). This CDR3 is built from 15 residues. For the CDR3, the DNA is TGTGCCAGCAGCTCTGGACTAGCGAGGTCCTACGAGCAGTACTTC. This translates into CASSSGLARSYEQYF. Filled out from reference TRBV5-4 and TRBJ2-7, the complete variable domain reads ETGVTQSPTHLIKTRGQQVTLRCSSQSGHNTVSWYQQALGQGPQFIFQYYREEENGRGNFPPRFSGLQFPNYSSELNVNALELDDSALYLCASSSGLARSYEQYFGPGTRLTVT.

This clonotype is a singleton in its sample. The chain is built from TRBV5-1 and TRBJ2-5, with a tentative D call TRBD2 (5 bases). The J call could be wrong; TRBJ2-7 is a better fit for the DNA end. This CDR3 is built from 14 residues. Germline assignment: CDR1 SGHRS and CDR2 YFSETQ. The CDR3 DNA reads as TGCGCCAGCAGACCAACTAGAAGTAGTTTCGAGCAGTACTTC. It specifies CASRPTRSSFEQYF.

Only a few counts were recorded for this clonotype. The rearrangement links TRBV3-1 to TRBJ2-5, with no clear D. Germline CDR1 LGHDT, CDR2 YNNKEL (reference sequence). V gave up 6 bases and J gave up 5 bases, with 16 bases separating them. CDR3 length: 14 residues. The CDR3 protein is CASRLESPRETQYF. The CDR3 DNA reads TGTGCCAGCAGGCTTGAGAGCCCCCGGGAGACCCAGTACTTC.